These 19 T cell receptor beta chains came from one sample sequenced in a study of T cell repertoires in cytomegalovirus infection (dated by TCRdb to the late 2010s). Sequencing relied on an Illumina HiSeq 1500. The public reads were quality trimmed at Q25 with fastp and then assembled into clones with MiXCR by TCRdb, keeping productive beta chains. CDR3 protein sequences are deduplicated, and each keeps its most common genes and DNA. The table for this sample lists about 250,000 distinct CDR3 sequences; approximately 13% of them were counted only once. The ten largest clones represent 1.5% to 2% of the sample. Sequencing was performed on PBMCs. These receptors were taken from a human donor in good health (CMV status not recorded). Some clones in this sample may be carry-over from other donors' samples.

V gene TRBV11-2 combines with J gene TRBJ1-6, with 8 bases fitting TRBD1. This CDR3 spans 14 amino acids. V was clipped by 5 bases and J by 7 bases; unmatched bases: 4. Germline V gives CDR1 SGHAT, CDR2 FQNNGV. CDR3 in DNA: TGTGCCAGCAGCCTGACAGGGGACAATTCACCCCTCCACTTT. Amino acid sequence: CASSLTGDNSPLHF.

This clonotype was counted between two and nine times. The CDR3 region has the DNA TGTGCCAGCAGCTTAGAACCTGCGGCAGATACGCAGTATTTT. This encodes CASSLEPAADTQYF. This chain joins TRBV7-2 and TRBJ2-3; D is unclear. The CDR3 is 14 residues long. Germline CDR1 is SGHTA and CDR2 is FQGNSA. Trimming took off 1 base at V and 4 bases at J, with 9 bases between the two ends.

This clonotype has only a few counts. The V and J genes are TRBV14 and TRBJ2-7; TRBD2 matches 8 bases. CDR1 SGHDN and CDR2 FVKESK come from the germline V gene. The CDR3 totals 18 residues. J lost 0 bases, V lost 1 base, and 11 bases had no gene match. DNA of the CDR3: TGTGCCAGCAGCCAAGCATCCAGGGGACTAGGTCGCTCCTACGAGCAGTACTTC. This gives the protein CASSQASRGLGRSYEQYF.

Ten or more counts support this clonotype. The J gene is TRBJ2-2, the V gene TRBV5-4, with TRBD1 matching 8 bases. The CDR3 loop spans 15 amino acids. Germline lookup yields CDR1 SGHNT and CDR2 YYREEE (reference sequence). The junction had 3 bases not matched to a gene; V was cut back by 4 bases and J by 1 base. CDR3 in amino acids: CASSRGQENTGELFF. The CDR3 nucleotides are TGTGCCAGCAGCAGGGGACAGGAGAACACCGGGGAGCTGTTTTTT.

This clonotype was seen a few times. The chain recombines TRBV7-3 with TRBJ1-1; a possible D gene is TRBD1 (5 bases). This CDR3 contains 15 residues. V dropped 5 bases and J dropped 1 base, with 14 bases sitting between them. Germline V gene sequence: CDR1 SGHTA, CDR2 FQGTGA. The CDR3 sequence: CASSPSGRANTEAFF. The CDR3 DNA is TGTGCCAGCAGCCCCTCCGGCAGGGCGAACACTGAAGCTTTCTTT.

This clonotype came up many times. This chain links TRBV7-3 with TRBJ2-3, with TRBD2 identical over 12 bases. The V gene end was trimmed by 8 bases and the J gene end by 4 bases; junction bases not matched to a gene: 1. The CDR3 has 13 amino acids. In germline, CDR1 is SGHTA, CDR2 FQGTGA. In DNA form, the CDR3 reads TGTGCCAGCGCTAGCGGGAGGGCAGATACGCAGTATTTT. This gives the protein CASASGRADTQYF.

Ten or more counts support this clonotype. V and J are TRBV7-6 and TRBJ2-7, with 9 bases fitting TRBD1. The CDR3 length is 13 residues. J was trimmed by 4 bases and V by 5 bases; bases with no gene match: 3. CDR1 SGHVS and CDR2 FNYEAQ come from the germline V gene. This chain's CDR3 is CASSNGQGYEQYF. Here the CDR3 DNA reads TGTGCCAGCAGCAATGGACAGGGGTACGAGCAGTACTTC.

V is TRBV12-3 or TRBV12-4 and J is TRBJ2-7; D not resolved. With 1 base removed from V and 2 bases from J, the gap between germline ends came to 18 bases. The CDR3 totals 17 residues. The CDR3 DNA sequence: TGTGCCAGCAGTTTAGGGGCAGGATCTTCGAGCGCCTACGAGCAGTACTTC. Amino acids: CASSLGAGSSSAYEQYF.

This clonotype was counted a few times. The rearrangement uses TRBV6-5 and TRBJ2-3; D gene unclear. There are 16 residues in the CDR3. Germline lookup yields CDR1 MNHEY and CDR2 SVGAGI. V was clipped by 5 bases and J by 2 bases, with 17 bases between them. CDR3: CASSDGRFRPTDTQYF. CDR3 in DNA: TGTGCCAGCAGTGACGGACGGTTCCGGCCCACAGATACGCAGTATTTT.

This clonotype was counted many times. The chain employs TRBV5-8 and TRBJ1-5, with TRBD1 matching over 8 bases. The germline gives CDR1 SGHTS, CDR2 YDEGEE. The junction had 10 bases not matched to a gene; V was cut back by 6 bases and J by 5 bases. The CDR3 sequence is 15 residues long. CDR3 loop: CASMAPGGEDQPQHF. The CDR3 bases are TGTGCCAGCATGGCGCCAGGGGGCGAGGATCAGCCCCAGCATTTT.

The V call is TRBV4-1, the J call TRBJ1-5, with no clear D. The V and J ends lost 10 bases and 7 bases respectively, with 20 bases between them. Germline loops: CDR1 MGHRA, CDR2 YSYEKL. The length of the CDR3 is 14 residues. As DNA, the CDR3 is TGCGCCACCTCAAGAAGGGTATCGGAACAGCCCCAGCATTTT. Its translation: CATSRRVSEQPQHF.

This clonotype was counted at least ten times. The V gene is TRBV27, the J gene TRBJ2-3; the match to TRBD2 covers 8 bases. V lost 2 bases and J lost 8; bases outside the gene matches: 9. The CDR3 is 15 residues long. From germline, CDR1 is MNHEY and CDR2 SMNVEV (reference sequence). The CDR3 loop is CASSLRREGLGTQYF. In DNA, the CDR3 is TGTGCCAGCAGTTTACGTCGGGAGGGCCTTGGTACGCAGTATTTT.

This clonotype was counted ten times or more. This chain links TRBV5-5 with TRBJ1-2, with D possibly being TRBD1 (6 bases). Germline V gives CDR1 SGHKS, CDR2 YYEKEE (reference sequence). The CDR3 loop spans 15 amino acids. V lost 0 bases, J lost 3 bases, and 12 bases lay in between. DNA for the CDR3: TGTGCCAGCAGCTTGGGGGCCGCAGGGGACTATGGCTACACCTTC. Protein: CASSLGAAGDYGYTF.

This clonotype was recorded a few times. This chain links TRBV25-1 with TRBJ2-2, with 15 bases matching TRBD2. Germline CDR1 MGHDK, CDR2 SYGVNS. The CDR3 runs to 19 residues. With 5 bases clipped from V and 3 bases from J, the junction kept 10 bases outside the gene matches. DNA for the CDR3: TGTGCCAGCAGTACCGGGACTAGCGGGAGGATAATTCACACCGGGGAGCTGTTTTTT. Its translation: CASSTGTSGRIIHTGELFF.

This clonotype was seen many times. The V gene is TRBV6-6, the J gene TRBJ2-5; D might be TRBD1 (7 bases). The CDR3 consists of 15 residues. Germline values: CDR1 MNHNY, CDR2 SVGAGI (reference sequence). Between the trimmed V and J ends, which lost 6 bases and 4 bases, there was a span of 18 bases. CDR3 sequence reads: CASSSDRDSRETQYF. The CDR3 DNA follows: TGTGCCAGCAGCTCAGACAGGGACTCCAGAGAGACCCAGTACTTC.

This clonotype occurred a few times. V and J are TRBV29-1 and TRBJ1-5; 7 bases line up with TRBD1. V lost 5 bases to trimming and J lost 3 bases; unmatched junction nucleotides: 4. Germline V CDR1 and CDR2: SQVTM, ANQGSEA. This CDR3 comprises 13 residues. Here the CDR3 DNA reads TGCAGCGTTCAGGGGGGCAACAATCAGCCCCAGCATTTT. It encodes CSVQGGNNQPQHF.

This clonotype appeared many times. V usage is TRBV28 and J usage is TRBJ2-3; D possibly corresponds to TRBD2 (6 bases). Per the germline V gene, CDR1 is MDHEN and CDR2 is SYDVKM. The CDR3 covers 15 residues. V lost 4 bases, J lost 2 bases, and 13 bases lay in between. CDR3 coding DNA: TGTGCCAGCAGTTCACCGACTAGGACCACAGATACGCAGTATTTT. It is translated as CASSSPTRTTDTQYF.

This clonotype was counted only a few times. The CDR3 DNA follows: TGTGCCAGTAGTAGGGGTATGACACCTTCAGATACGCAGTATTTT. This encodes CASSRGMTPSDTQYF. The rearrangement links TRBV19 to TRBJ2-3; D is undetermined. Trimming left V 4 bases short and J 4 bases short, with 15 bases between. The CDR3 has 15 residues. Germline V gives CDR1 LNHDA, CDR2 SQIVND (reference sequence).

Only a few counts were recorded for this clonotype. The rearrangement joins TRBV4-1 to TRBJ2-2; the D gene is possibly TRBD2 (5 bases). The V gene's germline CDR1 is MGHRA and CDR2 YSYEKL. Trimming took off 4 bases at V and 1 base at J, with 10 bases between the two ends. This CDR3 is built from 15 residues. CDR3 region: CASSPQRVNTGELFF. For the CDR3, the DNA is TGCGCCAGCAGCCCCCAGAGGGTGAACACCGGGGAGCTGTTTTTT.